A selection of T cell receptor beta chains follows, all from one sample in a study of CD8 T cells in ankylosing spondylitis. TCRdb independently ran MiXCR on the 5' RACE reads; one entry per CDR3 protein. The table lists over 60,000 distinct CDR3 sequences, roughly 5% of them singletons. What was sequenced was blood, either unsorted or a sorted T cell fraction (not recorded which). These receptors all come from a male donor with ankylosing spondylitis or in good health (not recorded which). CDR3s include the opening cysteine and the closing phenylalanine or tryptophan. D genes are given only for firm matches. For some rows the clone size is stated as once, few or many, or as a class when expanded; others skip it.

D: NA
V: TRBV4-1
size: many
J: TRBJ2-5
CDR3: CASSQERWQGETQYF
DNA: TGCGCCAGCAGCCAAGAAAGGTGGCAGGGAGAGACCCAGTACTTC

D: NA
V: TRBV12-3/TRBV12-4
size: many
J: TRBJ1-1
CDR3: CASSPVFGANTEAFF
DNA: TGTGCCAGCAGTCCCGTGTTCGGAGCGAACACTGAAGCTTTCTTT

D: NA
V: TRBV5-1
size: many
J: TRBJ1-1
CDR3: CASSLDRLGTEAFF
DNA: TGCGCCAGCAGCTTGGACCGGCTTGGGACTGAAGCTTTCTTT

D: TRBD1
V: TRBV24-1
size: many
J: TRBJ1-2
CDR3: CATRGIGQGIGGYTF
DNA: TGTGCCACCAGGGGCATAGGACAGGGAATTGGGGGCTACACCTTC

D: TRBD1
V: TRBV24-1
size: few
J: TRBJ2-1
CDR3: CATSEPPGQGGYNEQFF
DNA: TGTGCCACCAGTGAGCCTCCGGGACAGGGAGGGTACAATGAGCAGTTCTTC

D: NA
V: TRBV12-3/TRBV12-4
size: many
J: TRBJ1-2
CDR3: CASRRQVGYGYTF
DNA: TGTGCCAGCAGGCGACAGGTTGGCTATGGCTACACCTTC

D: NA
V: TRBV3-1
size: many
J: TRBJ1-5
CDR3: CASSQLTQDQPQHF
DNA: TGTGCCAGCAGCCAATTGACACAGGATCAGCCCCAGCATTTT

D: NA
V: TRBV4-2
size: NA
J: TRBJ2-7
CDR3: CASSPGLDLYEQYF
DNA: TGTGCCAGCAGCCCCGGGCTCGACTTGTACGAGCAGTACTTC

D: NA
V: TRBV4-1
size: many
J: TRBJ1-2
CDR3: CASSPRHRPEDYGYTF
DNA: TGCGCCAGCAGCCCCAGGCACCGACCCGAAGACTATGGCTACACCTTC

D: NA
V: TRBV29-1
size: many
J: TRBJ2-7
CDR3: CSVARTTYEQYF
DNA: TGCAGCGTTGCCAGGACTACCTACGAGCAGTACTTC

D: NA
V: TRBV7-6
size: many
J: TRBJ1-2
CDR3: CASSLGGHSGYTF
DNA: TGTGCCAGCAGCTTAGGCGGACATAGCGGCTACACCTTC

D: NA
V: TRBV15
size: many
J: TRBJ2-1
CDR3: CATSRERYGEQFF
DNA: TGTGCCACCAGCAGGGAGAGGTACGGTGAGCAGTTCTTC

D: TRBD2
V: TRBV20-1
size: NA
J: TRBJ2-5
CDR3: CSAPPGRGGGETQYF
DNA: TGCAGTGCCCCCCCGGGGCGGGGGGGCGGAGAGACCCAGTACTTC

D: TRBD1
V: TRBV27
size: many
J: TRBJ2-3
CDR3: CASSPSWTGAFFTDTQYF
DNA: TGTGCCAGCAGTCCAAGTTGGACAGGCGCGTTCTTCACAGATACGCAGTATTTT

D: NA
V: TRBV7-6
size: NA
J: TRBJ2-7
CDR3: CASSLGRGSEQYF
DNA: TGTGCCAGCAGCTTAGGGAGGGGCTCCGAGCAGTACTTC

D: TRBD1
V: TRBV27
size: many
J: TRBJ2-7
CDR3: CASSLWDRGHEQYF
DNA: TGTGCCAGCAGTTTATGGGACAGGGGCCACGAGCAGTACTTC

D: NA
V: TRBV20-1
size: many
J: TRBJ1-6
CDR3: CSAREGSTDSPLHF
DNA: TGCAGTGCTAGAGAGGGATCAACCGATTCACCCCTCCACTTT

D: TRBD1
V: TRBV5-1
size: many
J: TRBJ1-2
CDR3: CASSPGDRAWGYTF
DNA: TGCGCCAGCAGCCCGGGCGACAGGGCTTGGGGCTACACCTTC

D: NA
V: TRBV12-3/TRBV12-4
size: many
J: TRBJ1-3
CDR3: CASSSHESSGNTIYF
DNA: TGTGCCAGCAGTTCCCACGAAAGCTCTGGAAACACCATATATTTT

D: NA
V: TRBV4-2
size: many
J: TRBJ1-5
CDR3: CASSQDRASNQPQHF
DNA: TGTGCCAGCAGCCAAGATAGGGCATCGAATCAGCCCCAGCATTTT

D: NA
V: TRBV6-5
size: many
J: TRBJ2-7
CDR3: CASSSGPFRGQYF
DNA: TGTGCCAGCAGTTCCGGGCCTTTTAGGGGGCAGTACTTC

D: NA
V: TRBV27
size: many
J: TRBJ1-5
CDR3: CASRRQNQPQHF
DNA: TGTGCCAGCAGGCGTCAGAATCAGCCCCAGCATTTT

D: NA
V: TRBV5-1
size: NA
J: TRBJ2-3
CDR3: CASSPRQSSTYF
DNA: TGCGCCAGCAGCCCGCGACAGAGTAGCACGTATTTT

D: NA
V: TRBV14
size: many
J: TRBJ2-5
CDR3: CASSQNQETQYF
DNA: TGTGCCAGCAGCCAAAACCAAGAGACCCAGTACTTC

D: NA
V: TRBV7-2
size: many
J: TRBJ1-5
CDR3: CASSFGGPDNQPQHF
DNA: TGTGCCAGCAGCTTCGGGGGCCCAGACAATCAGCCCCAGCATTTT

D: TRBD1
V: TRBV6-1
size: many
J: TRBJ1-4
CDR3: CASRRGTAEEKLFF
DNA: TGTGCCAGCAGGAGAGGGACAGCGGAAGAAAAACTGTTTTTT

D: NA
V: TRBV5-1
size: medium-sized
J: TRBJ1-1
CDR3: CASSFGDTEAFF
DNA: TGCGCCAGCAGCTTCGGGGACACTGAAGCTTTCTTT

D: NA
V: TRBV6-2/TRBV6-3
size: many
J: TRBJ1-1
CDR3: CASRDSLTNTEAFF
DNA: TGTGCCAGCAGGGACAGTTTAACGAACACTGAAGCTTTCTTT

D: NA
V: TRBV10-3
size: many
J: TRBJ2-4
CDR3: CAISESRQGMDIQYF
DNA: TGTGCCATCAGTGAGTCAAGGCAGGGTATGGACATTCAGTACTTC

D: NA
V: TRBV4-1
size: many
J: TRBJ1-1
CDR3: CASSRQDGPINTEAFF
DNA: TGCGCCAGCAGCCGTCAAGATGGTCCCATTAACACTGAAGCTTTCTTT

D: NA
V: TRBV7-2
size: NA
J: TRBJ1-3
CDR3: CASSLVGGQAGNTIYF
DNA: TGTGCCAGCAGCTTAGTGGGGGGGCAGGCTGGAAACACCATATATTTT

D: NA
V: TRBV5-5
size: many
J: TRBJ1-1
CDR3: CASSLGQPWAEAFF
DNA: TGTGCCAGCAGCTTGGGGCAGCCCTGGGCTGAAGCTTTCTTT

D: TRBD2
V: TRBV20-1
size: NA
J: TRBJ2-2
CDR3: CSAKGLAGGTNTGELFF
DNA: TGCAGTGCTAAGGGACTAGCGGGGGGAACGAACACCGGGGAGCTGTTTTTT

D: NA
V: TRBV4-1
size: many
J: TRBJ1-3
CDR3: CASSNRQNSGNTIYF
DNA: TGCGCCAGCAGCAATCGTCAAAACTCTGGAAACACCATATATTTT

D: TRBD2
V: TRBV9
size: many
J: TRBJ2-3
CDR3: CASSVEGGGDTQYF
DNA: TGTGCCAGCAGCGTAGAAGGCGGGGGAGATACGCAGTATTTT

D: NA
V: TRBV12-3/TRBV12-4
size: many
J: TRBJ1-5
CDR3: CASNPEAGRQPQHF
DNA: TGTGCCAGCAACCCGGAGGCAGGGCGGCAGCCCCAGCATTTT